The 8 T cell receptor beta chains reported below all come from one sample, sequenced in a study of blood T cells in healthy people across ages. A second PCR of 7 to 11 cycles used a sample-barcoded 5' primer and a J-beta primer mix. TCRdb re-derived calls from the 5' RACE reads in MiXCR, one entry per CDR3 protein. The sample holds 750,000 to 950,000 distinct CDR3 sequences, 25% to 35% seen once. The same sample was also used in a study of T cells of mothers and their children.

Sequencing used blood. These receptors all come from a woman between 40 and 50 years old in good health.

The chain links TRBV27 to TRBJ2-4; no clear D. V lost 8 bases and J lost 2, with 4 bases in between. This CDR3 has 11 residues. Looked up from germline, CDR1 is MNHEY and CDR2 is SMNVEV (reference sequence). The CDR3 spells CASWTKNIQYF. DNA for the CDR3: TGTGCCAGCTGGACCAAAAACATTCAGTACTTC.

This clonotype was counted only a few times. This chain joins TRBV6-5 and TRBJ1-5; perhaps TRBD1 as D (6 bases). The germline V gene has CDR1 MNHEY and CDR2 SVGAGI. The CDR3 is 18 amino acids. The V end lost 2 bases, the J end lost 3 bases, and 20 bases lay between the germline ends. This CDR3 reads CASSYKIAGANNNQPQHF. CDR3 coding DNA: TGTGCCAGCAGTTACAAGATTGCAGGGGCCAATAACAATCAGCCCCAGCATTTT.

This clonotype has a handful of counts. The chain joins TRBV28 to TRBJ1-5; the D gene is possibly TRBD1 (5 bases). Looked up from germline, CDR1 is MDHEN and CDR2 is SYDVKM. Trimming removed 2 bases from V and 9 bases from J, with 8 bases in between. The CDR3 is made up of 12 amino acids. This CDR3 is CASSLRGGPQHF. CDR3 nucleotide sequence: TGTGCCAGCAGTTTACGTGGGGGGCCCCAGCATTTT.

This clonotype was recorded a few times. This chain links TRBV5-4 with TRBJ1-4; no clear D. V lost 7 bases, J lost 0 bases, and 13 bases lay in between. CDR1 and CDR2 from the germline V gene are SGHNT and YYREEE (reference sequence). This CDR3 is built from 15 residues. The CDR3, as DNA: TGTGCCAGCCGAACCTCGGGGACAACTAATGAAAAACTGTTTTTT. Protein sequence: CASRTSGTTNEKLFF.

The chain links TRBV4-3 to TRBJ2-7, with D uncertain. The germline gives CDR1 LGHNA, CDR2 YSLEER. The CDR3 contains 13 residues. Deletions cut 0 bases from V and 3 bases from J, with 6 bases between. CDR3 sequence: CASSQEGCYEQYF. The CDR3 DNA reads TGCGCCAGCAGCCAAGAAGGTTGCTACGAGCAGTACTTC.

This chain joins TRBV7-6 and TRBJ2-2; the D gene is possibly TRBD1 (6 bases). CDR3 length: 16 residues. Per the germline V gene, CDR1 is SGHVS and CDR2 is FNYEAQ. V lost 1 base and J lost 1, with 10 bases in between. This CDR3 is CASSLGAGVNTGELFF. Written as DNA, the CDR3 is TGTGCCAGCAGCTTAGGGGCAGGGGTGAACACCGGGGAGCTGTTTTTT.

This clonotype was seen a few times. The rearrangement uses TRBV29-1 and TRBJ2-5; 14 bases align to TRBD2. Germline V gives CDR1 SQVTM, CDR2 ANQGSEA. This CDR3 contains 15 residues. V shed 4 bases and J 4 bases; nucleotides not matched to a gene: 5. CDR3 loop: CSVATSGGARETQYF. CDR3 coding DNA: TGCAGCGTTGCGACTAGCGGGGGGGCGAGAGAGACCCAGTACTTC.

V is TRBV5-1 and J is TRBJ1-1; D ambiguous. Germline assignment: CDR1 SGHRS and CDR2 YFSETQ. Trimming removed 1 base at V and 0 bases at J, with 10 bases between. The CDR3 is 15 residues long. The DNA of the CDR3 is TGCGCCAGCAGCTTGCAGCCCGACATGAACACTGAAGCTTTCTTT. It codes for CASSLQPDMNTEAFF.